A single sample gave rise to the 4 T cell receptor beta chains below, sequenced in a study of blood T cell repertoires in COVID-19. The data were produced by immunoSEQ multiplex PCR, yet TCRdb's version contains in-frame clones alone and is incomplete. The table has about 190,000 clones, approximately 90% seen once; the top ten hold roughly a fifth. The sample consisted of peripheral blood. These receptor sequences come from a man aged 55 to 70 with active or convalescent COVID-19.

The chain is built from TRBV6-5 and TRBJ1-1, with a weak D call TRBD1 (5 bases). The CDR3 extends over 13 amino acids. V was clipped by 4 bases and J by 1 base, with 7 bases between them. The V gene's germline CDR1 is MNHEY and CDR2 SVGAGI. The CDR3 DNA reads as TGTGCCAGCAGTTCGCAGGGGAACACTGAAGCTTTCTTT. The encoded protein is CASSSQGNTEAFF.

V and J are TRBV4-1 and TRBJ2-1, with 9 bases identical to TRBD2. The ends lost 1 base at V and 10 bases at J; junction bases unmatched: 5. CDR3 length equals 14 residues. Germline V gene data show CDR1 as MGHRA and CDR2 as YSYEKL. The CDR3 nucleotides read TGCGCCAGCAGCCAAGTTGCTAGCGGGGTCGAGCAGTTCTTC. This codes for CASSQVASGVEQFF.

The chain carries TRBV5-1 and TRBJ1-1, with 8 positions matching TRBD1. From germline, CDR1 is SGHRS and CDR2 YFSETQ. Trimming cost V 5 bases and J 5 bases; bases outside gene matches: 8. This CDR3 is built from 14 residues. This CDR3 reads CASRENDRGTEAFF. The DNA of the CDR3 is TGCGCCAGCAGGGAAAACGACAGGGGAACTGAAGCTTTCTTT.

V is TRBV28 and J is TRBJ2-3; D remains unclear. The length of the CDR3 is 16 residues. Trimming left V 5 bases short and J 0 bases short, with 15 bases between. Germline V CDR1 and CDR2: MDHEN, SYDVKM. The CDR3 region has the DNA TGTGCCAGCAGTCCCCCGTTTACTCCTAGCACAGATACGCAGTATTTT. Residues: CASSPPFTPSTDTQYF.